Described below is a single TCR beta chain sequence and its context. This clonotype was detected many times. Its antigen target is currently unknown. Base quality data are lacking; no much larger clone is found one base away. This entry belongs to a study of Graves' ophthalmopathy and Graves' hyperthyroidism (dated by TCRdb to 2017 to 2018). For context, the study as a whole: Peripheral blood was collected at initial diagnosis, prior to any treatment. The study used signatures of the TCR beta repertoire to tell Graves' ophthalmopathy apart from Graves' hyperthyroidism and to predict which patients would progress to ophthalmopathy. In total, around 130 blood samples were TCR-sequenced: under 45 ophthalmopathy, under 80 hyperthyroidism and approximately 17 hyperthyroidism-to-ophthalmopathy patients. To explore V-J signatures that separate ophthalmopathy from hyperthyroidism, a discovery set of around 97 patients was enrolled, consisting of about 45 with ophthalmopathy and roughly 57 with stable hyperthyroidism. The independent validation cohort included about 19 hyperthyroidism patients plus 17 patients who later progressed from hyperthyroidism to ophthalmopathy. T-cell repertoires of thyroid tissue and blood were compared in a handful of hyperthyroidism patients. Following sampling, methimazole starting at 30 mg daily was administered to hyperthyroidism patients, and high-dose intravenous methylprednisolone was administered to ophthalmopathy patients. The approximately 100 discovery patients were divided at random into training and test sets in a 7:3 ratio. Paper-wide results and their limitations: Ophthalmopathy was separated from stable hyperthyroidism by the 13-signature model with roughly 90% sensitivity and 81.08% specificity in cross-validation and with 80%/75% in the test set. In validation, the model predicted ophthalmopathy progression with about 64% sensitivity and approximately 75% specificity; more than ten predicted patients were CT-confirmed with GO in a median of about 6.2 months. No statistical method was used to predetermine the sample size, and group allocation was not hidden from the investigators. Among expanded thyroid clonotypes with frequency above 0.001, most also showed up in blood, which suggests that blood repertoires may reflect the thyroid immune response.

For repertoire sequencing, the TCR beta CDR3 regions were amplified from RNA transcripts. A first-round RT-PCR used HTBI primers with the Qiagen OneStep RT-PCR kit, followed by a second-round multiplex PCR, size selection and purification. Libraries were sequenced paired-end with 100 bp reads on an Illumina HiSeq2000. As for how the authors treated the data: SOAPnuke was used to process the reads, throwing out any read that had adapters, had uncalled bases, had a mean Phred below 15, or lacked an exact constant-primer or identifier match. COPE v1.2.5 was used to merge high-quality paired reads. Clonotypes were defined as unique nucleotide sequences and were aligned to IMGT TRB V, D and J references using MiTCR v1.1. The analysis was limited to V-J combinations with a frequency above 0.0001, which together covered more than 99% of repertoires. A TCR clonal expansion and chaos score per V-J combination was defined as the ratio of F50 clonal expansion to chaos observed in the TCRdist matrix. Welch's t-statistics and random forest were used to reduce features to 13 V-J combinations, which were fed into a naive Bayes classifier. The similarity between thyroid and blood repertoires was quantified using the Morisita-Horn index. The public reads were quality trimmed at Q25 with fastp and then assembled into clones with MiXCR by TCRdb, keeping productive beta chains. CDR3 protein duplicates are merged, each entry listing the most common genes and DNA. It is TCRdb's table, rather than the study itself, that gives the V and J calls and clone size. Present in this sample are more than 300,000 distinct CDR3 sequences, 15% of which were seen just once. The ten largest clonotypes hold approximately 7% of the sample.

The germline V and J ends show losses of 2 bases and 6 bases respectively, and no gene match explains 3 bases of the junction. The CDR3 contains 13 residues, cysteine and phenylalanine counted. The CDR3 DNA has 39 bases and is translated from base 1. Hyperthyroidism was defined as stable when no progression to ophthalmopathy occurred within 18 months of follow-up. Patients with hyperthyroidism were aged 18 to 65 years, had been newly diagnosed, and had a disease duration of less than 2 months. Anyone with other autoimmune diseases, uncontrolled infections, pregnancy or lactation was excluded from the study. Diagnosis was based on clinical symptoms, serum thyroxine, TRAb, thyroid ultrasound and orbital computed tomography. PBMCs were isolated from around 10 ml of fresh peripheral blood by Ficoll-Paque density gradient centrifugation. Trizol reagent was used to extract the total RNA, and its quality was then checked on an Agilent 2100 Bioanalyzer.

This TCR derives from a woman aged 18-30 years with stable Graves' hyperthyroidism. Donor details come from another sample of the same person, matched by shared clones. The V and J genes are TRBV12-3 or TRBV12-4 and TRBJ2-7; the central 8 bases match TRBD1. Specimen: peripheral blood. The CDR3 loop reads CASSLYTGGEQYF. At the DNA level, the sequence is TGTGCCAGCAGTTTATATACAGGGGGCGAGCAGTACTTC.